This T cell receptor (beta chain) was documented in a study of early T cells in non-severe SARS-CoV-2 infection. Study-level background: RNA in bulk from unsorted whole blood was sequenced, and chains were unpaired. Study results and caveats: Anti-spike CD8 responses were favored by VDJdb matching, which missed private and CD4 specificities.

The TCR library protocol was used to attach unique molecular identifiers. These identifiers were attached to individual cDNA molecules. TCRdb recomputed calls from the 5' RACE reads with MiXCR, one row per CDR3 protein. The sample includes roughly 31,000 distinct CDR3 sequences, about 4.6% seen only once; the top ten take around 10%. This clonotype has more than one count but fewer than ten. The target antigen is unknown. CDR1 is DFQATT, CDR2 SNEGSKA, per germline (reference sequence). V lost 2 bases, J lost 3 bases, and 4 bases stayed unmatched. CDR3 size: 15 residues. The sequencing input was whole blood. The chain combines TRBV20-1 with TRBJ1-4; 9 bases are a match to TRBD1. The TCR was taken from an adult who was a healthcare worker with PCR-confirmed SARS-CoV-2 infection or an uninfected control (not recorded which). CDR3 nucleotide sequence: TGCAGTGCTAGAAAGTGGACAGGGGCTAATGAAAAACTGTTTTTT. Its translation: CSARKWTGANEKLFF.